The 5 T cell receptor beta chains below all came from one sample that was sequenced in a study of T cells in Graves' hyperthyroidism and ophthalmopathy. The TCR beta CDR3 regions underwent amplification using RNA transcripts as the source. Using the HTBI primer set, a first-round RT-PCR was run on the TCR CDR3. In TCRdb, the multiplex PCR reads were re-called with MiXCR into one record per CDR3 protein. The data contain roughly 570,000 distinct CDR3 sequences, around 42% of them seen just once; the ten biggest clones take up under 20%. Sequences were obtained from peripheral blood or thyroid tissue (not recorded which). The receptors here all came from an adult woman with Graves' disease, either hyperthyroidism or ophthalmopathy (not recorded which).

The chain employs TRBV20-1 and TRBJ1-2; D perhaps matches TRBD1 (6 bases). This CDR3 spans 12 amino acids. Germline assignment: CDR1 DFQATT and CDR2 SNEGSKA (reference sequence). CDR3 sequence (DNA): TGCAGCTTAGGGGGGGTCAACTATGGCTACACCTTC. It yields the protein CSLGGVNYGYTF.

This clonotype was counted a single time. The gene calls are TRBV20-1 and TRBJ1-4; tentative D call: TRBD1 (5 bases). This CDR3 has 12 amino acids. Germline values: CDR1 DFQATT, CDR2 SNEGSKA (reference sequence). The germline V and J ends were trimmed by 6 bases and 6 bases, with 11 bases remaining between them. DNA of the CDR3: TGCAGTGCGTTGCGGGGGTATGAAAAACTGTTTTTT. It yields the protein CSALRGYEKLFF.

This clonotype came up many times. Written as DNA, the CDR3 is TGTGCCAGTACATCCCCCGGGGGGCCCTATGGCTACACCTTC. This gives the protein CASTSPGGPYGYTF. The V and J genes are TRBV19 and TRBJ1-2; tentative D call: TRBD1 (6 bases). Trimming cost V 7 bases and J 4 bases, with 16 bases left between them. The germline V gene has CDR1 LNHDA and CDR2 SQIVND (reference sequence). The CDR3 spans 14 residues. Together with reference TRBV19 and TRBJ1-2, the CDR3 gives the full variable domain: DGGITQSPKYLFRKEGQNVTLSCEQNLNHDAMYWYRQDPGQGLRLIYYSQIVNDFQKGDIAEGYSVSREKKESFPLTVTSAQKNPTAFYLCASTSPGGPYGYTFGSGTRLTVV.

The V gene is TRBV7-9, the J gene TRBJ1-3; 10 bases map to TRBD1. In germline, CDR1 is SEHNR, CDR2 FQNEAQ (reference sequence). The CDR3 runs to 18 residues. The V gene end was trimmed by 5 bases and the J gene end by 0 bases; junction bases not matched to a gene: 10. CDR3 sequence (DNA): TGTGCCAGCAGCCCCCCCCCGGGACAGGGGAGCTCTGGAAACACCATATATTTT. Amino acids: CASSPPPGQGSSGNTIYF.

In this sample, this clonotype turned up a few times. The gene calls are TRBV29-1 and TRBJ1-3; no clear D gene. Germline CDR1 reads SQVTM; CDR2 reads ANQGSEA. This CDR3 contains 12 residues. Deletions cut 1 base from V and 5 bases from J, with 6 bases between. CDR3 bases: TGCAGCGTTGAAGTTCGAAGAAACACCATATATTTT. Protein sequence: CSVEVRRNTIYF.